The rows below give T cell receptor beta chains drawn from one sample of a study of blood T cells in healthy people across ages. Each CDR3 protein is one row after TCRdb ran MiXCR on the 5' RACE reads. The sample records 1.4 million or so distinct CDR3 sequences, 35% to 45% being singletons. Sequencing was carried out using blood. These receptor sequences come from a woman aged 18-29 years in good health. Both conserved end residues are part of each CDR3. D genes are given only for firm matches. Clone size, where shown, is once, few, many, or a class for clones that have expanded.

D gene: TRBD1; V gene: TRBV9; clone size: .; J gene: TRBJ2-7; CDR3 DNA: TGTGCCAGCAGCGCCTCCGACAGGGGATACTACGAGCAGTACTTC; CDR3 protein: CASSASDRGYYEQYF
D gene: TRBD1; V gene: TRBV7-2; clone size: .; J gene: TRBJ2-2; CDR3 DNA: TGTGCCAGCAGCTTAGTGGGACAGTACACCGGGGAGCTGTTTTTT; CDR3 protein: CASSLVGQYTGELFF
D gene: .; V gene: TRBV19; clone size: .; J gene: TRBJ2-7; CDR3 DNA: TGTGCCAGTACCCCTGACTTCCCGGCCTACGAGCAGTACTTC; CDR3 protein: CASTPDFPAYEQYF
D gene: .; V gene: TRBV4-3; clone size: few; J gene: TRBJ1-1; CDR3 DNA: TGCGCCAGCAGCCAAGATCTGATAATTGGAGGAGCTTTCTTT; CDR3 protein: CASSQDLIIGGAFF
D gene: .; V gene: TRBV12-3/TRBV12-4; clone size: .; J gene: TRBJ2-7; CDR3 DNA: TGTGCCAGCAGGGACTATGCGGTAAATGAGCAGTACTTC; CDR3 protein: CASRDYAVNEQYF
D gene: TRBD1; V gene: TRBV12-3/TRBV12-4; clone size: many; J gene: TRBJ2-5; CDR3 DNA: TGTGCCAGCAGTTTAGGGCAGGGGGCATCAGAGACCCAGTACTTC; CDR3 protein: CASSLGQGASETQYF
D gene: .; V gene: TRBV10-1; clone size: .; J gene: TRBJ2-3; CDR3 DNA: TGCGCCAGCAGTGAAGCACGCCGGGGCGTCGCCGATACGCAGTATTTT; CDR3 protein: CASSEARRGVADTQYF
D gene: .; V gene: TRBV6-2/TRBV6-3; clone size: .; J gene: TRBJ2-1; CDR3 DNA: TGTGCCAGCAGTTACGGTTCCCGGGGGCCGGTAGAGGAGCAGTTCTTC; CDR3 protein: CASSYGSRGPVEEQFF
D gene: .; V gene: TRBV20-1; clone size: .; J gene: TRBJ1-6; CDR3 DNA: TGCAGTGCAAAGGAATTCAGGGCCGGGAATTCACCCCTCCACTTT; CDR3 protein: CSAKEFRAGNSPLHF
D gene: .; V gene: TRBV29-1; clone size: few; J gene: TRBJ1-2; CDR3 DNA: TGCAGCGTTGGGGCAGGCATCAACTATGGCTACACCTTC; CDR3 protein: CSVGAGINYGYTF
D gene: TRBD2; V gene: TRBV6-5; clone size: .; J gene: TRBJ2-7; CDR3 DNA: TGTGCCAGCAGTTACTCCACGGGGAGGGTTAGCTCCTACGAGCAGTACTTC; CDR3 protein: CASSYSTGRVSSYEQYF
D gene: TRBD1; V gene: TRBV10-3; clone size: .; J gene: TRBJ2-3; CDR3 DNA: TGTGCCATCAGTGAGCAGGACAGGCTTACAGATACGCAGTATTTT; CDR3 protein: CAISEQDRLTDTQYF
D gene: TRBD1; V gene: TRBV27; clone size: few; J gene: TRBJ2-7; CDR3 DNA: TGTGCCAGCAGTTCCCGGACAGGGGATCCCTACGAGCAGTACTTC; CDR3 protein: CASSSRTGDPYEQYF
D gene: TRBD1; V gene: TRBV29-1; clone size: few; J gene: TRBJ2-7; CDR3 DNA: TGCAGCGTGCTTGACAGGGCAATTAACGAGCAGTACTTC; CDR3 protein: CSVLDRAINEQYF
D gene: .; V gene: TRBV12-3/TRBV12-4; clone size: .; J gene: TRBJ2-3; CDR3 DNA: TGTGCCAGCAGCTTCGTGGTCGGCACAGATACGCAGTATTTT; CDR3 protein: CASSFVVGTDTQYF
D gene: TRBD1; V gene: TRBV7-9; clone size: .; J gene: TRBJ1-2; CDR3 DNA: TGTGCCAGCAGCTTACTACTCGACAGGGTCTATGGCTACGCCTTC; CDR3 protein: CASSLLLDRVYGYAF
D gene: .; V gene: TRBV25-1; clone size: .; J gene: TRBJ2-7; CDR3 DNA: TGTGCCAGCAGTGAAGGTATAACTCCCTCCTACGAGCAGTACTTC; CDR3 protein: CASSEGITPSYEQYF
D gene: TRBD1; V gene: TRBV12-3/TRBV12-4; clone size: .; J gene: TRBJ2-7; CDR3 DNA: TGTGCCAGCACCCTTGGGACAGGCCGCGACGAGCAGTACTTC; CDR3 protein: CASTLGTGRDEQYF
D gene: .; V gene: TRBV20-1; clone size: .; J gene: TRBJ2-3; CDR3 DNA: TGCAGTGCTAAGACTCTAGTGGGAGTACGGAATACGCAGTATTTT; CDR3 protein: CSAKTLVGVRNTQYF
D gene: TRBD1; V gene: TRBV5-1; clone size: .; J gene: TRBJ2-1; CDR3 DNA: TGCGCCAGCAGCTTGGTTGGGACAGGGCTGGAAGAGCAGTTCTTC; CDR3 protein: CASSLVGTGLEEQFF
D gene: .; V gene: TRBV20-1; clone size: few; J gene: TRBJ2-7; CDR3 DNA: TGCAGTGCTGAGCGAAACTACGAGCAGTACTTC; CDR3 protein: CSAERNYEQYF
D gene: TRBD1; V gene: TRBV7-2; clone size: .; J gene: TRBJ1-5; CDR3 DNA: TGTGCCAGCAGCTTAGGGACAGGGCAAAGGTATAGCAATCAGCCCCAGCATTTT; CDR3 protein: CASSLGTGQRYSNQPQHF
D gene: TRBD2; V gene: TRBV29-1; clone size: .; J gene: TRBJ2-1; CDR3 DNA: TGCAGCGTACGGCGGGGACTAGCGGGAACATCCTACAATGAGCAGTTCTTC; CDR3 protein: CSVRRGLAGTSYNEQFF
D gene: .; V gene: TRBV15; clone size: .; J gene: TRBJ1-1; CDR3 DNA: TGTGCCACCAGCGGACTTGCCACTGAAGCTTTCTTT; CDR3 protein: CATSGLATEAFF
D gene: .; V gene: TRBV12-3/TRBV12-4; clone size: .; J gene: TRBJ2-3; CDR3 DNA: TGTGCCAGCAGGACAGTCGGGGGAGATACGGAGTATTTT; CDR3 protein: CASRTVGGDTEYF
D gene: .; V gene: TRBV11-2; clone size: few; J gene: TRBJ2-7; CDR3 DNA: TGTGCCAGCAGCTCTATGACAGGAGCCTACGAGCAGTACTTC; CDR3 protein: CASSSMTGAYEQYF
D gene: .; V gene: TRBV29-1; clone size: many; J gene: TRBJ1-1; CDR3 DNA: TGCAGCGTTGTGTGGGGGCCGAACACTGAAGCTTTCTTT; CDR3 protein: CSVVWGPNTEAFF
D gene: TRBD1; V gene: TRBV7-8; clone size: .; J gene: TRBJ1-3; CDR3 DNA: TGTGCCAGCAGCTCCCGGGACAGACTGCACTCTGGAAACACCATATATTTT; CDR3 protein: CASSSRDRLHSGNTIYF
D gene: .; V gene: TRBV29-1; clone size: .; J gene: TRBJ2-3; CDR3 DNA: TGCAGCGTTGTGGTGCAGGGCCTTTTAGATACGCAGTATTTT; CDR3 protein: CSVVVQGLLDTQYF
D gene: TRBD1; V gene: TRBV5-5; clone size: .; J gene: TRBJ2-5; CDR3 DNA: TGTGCCAGCAGCCTAGATGACAGGGGTGGTGGGACCCAGTACTTC; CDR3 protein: CASSLDDRGGGTQYF
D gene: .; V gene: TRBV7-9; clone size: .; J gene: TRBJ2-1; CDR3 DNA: TGTGCCAGCAGCGCTCAGGGGGGACTCTCCTACAATGAGCAGTTCTTC; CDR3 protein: CASSAQGGLSYNEQFF
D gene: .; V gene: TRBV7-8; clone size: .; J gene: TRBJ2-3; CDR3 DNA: TGTGCCAGCAGCTTCGGGGAGGCCGGGGGAGATACGCAGTATTTT; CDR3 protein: CASSFGEAGGDTQYF
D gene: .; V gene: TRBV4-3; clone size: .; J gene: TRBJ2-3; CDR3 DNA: TGCGCCAGCAGTATTACAGGGACGGAGCGCACAGATACGCAGTATTTT; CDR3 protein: CASSITGTERTDTQYF
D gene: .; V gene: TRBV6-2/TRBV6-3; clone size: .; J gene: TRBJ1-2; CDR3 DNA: TGTGCCAGCAGCTCCTCCGGACGGATGTCCACGTCCTATGGCTACACCTTC; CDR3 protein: CASSSSGRMSTSYGYTF
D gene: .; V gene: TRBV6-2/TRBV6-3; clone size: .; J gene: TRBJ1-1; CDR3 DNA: TGTGCCAGCAGACTCCAGGGGCATAACACTGAAGCTTTCTTT; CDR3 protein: CASRLQGHNTEAFF
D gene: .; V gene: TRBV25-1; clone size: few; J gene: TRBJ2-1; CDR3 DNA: TGTGCCAGCAGTGAATTTACGACTAGGAGATACAATGAGCAGTTCTTC; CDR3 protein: CASSEFTTRRYNEQFF
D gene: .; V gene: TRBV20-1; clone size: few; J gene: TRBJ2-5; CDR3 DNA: TGCAGTGCTAGAGATTTTCAGTATCAAGAGACCCAGTACTTC; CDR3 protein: CSARDFQYQETQYF
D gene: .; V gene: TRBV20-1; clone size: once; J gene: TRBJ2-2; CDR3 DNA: TGCAGTGCTAGAAGAGGCGGGACCGGGGAGCTGTTTTTT; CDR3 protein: CSARRGGTGELFF
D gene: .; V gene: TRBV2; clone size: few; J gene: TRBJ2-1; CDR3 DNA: TGTGCCGTCAAGGAGCAGTTCTTC; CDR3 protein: CAVKEQFF
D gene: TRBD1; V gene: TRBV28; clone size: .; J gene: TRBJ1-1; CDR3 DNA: TGTGCCAGCAGCCTTAAGGCGGGTGCAGGGGGCTCTGAAGCTTTCTTT; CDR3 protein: CASSLKAGAGGSEAFF
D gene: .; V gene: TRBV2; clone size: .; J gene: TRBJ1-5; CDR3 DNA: TGTGCCAGCAGTGAAACTTCCGGGTGGAATCAGCCCCAGCATTTT; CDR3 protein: CASSETSGWNQPQHF
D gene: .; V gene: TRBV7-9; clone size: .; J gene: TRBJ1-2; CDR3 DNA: TGTGCCAGCAGCCTGCAAGAGAGGTTCTATGGCTACACCTTC; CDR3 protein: CASSLQERFYGYTF
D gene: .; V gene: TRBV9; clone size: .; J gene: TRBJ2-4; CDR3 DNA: TGTGCCAGCAGCGCACAGGGAGGGTTAGCCAAAAACATTCAGTACTTC; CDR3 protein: CASSAQGGLAKNIQYF
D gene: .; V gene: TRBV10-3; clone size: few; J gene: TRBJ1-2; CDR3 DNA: TGTGCCATCAAGCCGGGGGGTGAGGGGGGACCCTATGGCTACACCTTC; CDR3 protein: CAIKPGGEGGPYGYTF
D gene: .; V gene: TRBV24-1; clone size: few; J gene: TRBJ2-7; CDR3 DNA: TGTGCCACCAGTGATTGGAGAGGGGACTCCTACGAGCAGTACTTC; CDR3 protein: CATSDWRGDSYEQYF
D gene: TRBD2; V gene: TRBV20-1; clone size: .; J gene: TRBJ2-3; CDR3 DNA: TGCAGTGCAGGACGGCGGGGGGATGGCACAGATACGCAGTATTTT; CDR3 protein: CSAGRRGDGTDTQYF
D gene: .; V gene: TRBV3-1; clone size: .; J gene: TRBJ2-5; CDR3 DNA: TGTGCCAGCAGCCAGAGTTCGCGTGGGGAGACCCAGTACTTC; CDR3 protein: CASSQSSRGETQYF
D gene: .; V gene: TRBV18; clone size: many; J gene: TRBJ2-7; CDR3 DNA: TGTGCCAGCTCACCACCGGGGGCTAGCGTTTCCTACGAGCAGTACTTC; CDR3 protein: CASSPPGASVSYEQYF
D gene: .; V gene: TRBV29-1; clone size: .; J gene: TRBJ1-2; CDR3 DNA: TGCAGCGTTGAAGACGTAACCTATGGCTACACCTTC; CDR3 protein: CSVEDVTYGYTF
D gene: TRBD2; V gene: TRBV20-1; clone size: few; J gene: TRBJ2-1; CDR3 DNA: TGCAGTGCTAGAGATCGAGGGACTAGCGGGAGGCCACCGTTGGATGAGCAGTTCTTC; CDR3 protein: CSARDRGTSGRPPLDEQFF
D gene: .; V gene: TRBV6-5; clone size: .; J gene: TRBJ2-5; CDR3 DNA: TGTGCCAGCAGGCACGATCCAGGGAAGGGGCAGTACTTC; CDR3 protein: CASRHDPGKGQYF
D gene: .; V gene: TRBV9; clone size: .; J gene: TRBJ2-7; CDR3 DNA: TGTGCCAGCAGTGCCACAGGGTCCTACATAAGCGAGCAGTACTTC; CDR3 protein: CASSATGSYISEQYF
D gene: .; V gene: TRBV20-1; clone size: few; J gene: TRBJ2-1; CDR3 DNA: TGCAGTGCTAGCATCAGCGTAACCAATAATGAGCAGTTCTTC; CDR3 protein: CSASISVTNNEQFF
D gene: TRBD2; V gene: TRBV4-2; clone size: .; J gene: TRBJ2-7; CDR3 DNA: TGTGCCAGCAGCCAAATTTTGGGGGAGGGATCTTCTTCCTACGAGCAGTACTTC; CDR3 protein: CASSQILGEGSSSYEQYF